This TCR beta chain is from a study of T cells expressing NK-cell markers. Across the whole study: All TCR beta repertoires analysed originated from sorted CD3+CD56+NKG2C+, CD3+CD56+NKG2C- and CD3+CD56-NKG2C+ T cells.

From its re-call of the 5' RACE reads, TCRdb lists each CDR3 protein once, without DNA. Its clone listing holds 500,000 or so distinct CDR3 sequences. The length of the CDR3 is 14 residues. Germline loops: CDR1 SGHRS, CDR2 YFSETQ. The TCR originated in a man between 18 and 29 years old in good health. The chain employs TRBV5-1 and TRBJ2-7; TCRdb lists TRBD1, though no DNA is available to test this call. Sequenced input: blood T cells: a sorted CD56 or NKG2C T cell subset, CD4+ or CD8+ T cells, or bulk PBMC T cells (not recorded which). The CDR3 sequence is CASKATGPPYEQYF.